The rows below give T cell receptor beta chains drawn from one sample of a study of blood T cell repertoires in COVID-19. TCRdb's table, derived via immunoSEQ multiplex PCR, lists solely in-frame clones and lacks some. The sample includes over 85,000 clones, 80% to 90% seen only once; the top ten take around 25%. The sample consisted of peripheral blood. The receptors were gathered from a man in his 60s with acute or convalescent COVID-19. Each CDR3 is given without its conserved first and last residue.

CDR3	V	J
ASSQEDTWTWEQY	TRBV4-2	TRBJ2-7
ASSQRQGTNTGELF	TRBV5-4	TRBJ2-2
ATSSLTVNTEAF	TRBV15	TRBJ1-1
ASSPRRKGNTEAF	TRBV3-1/TRBV3-2	TRBJ1-1
ASSQGRGGIQY	TRBV6-5	TRBJ2-4
ASSPSRDRGRLAEAF	TRBV11-2	TRBJ1-1
ASIGGLNTGELF	TRBV2	TRBJ2-2
ASSLALGRVTYNEQF	TRBV5-5	TRBJ2-1
ASSQWGGGNEQY	TRBV3-1/TRBV3-2	TRBJ2-7
ASSVEIRTDTQY	TRBV9	TRBJ2-3